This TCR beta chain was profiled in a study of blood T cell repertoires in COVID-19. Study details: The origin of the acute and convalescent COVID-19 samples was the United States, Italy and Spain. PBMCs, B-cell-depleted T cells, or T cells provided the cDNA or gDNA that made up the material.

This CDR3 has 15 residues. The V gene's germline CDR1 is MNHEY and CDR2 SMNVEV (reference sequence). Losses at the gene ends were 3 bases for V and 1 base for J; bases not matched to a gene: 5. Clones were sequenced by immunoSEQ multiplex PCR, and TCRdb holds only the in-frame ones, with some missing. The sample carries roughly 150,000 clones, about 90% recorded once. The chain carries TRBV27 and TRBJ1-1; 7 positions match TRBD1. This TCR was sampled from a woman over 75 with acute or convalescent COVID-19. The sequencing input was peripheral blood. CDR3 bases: TGTGCCAGCAGTTTGAGGGGGCCTGAGAACACTGAAGCTTTCTTT. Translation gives CASSLRGPENTEAFF.